This T cell receptor beta chain was captured in a study of hypomethylating agent response in myelodysplastic syndrome. At the level of the study: Of the myelodysplastic syndrome patients, under ten were male, 2 female. Patients with neither complete response nor hematologic improvement were classed non-responders.

The analysis used unsorted bulk bone marrow, not T-cell subsets. Profiled with immunoSEQ multiplex PCR; TCRdb holds only in-frame clones, not every one. The sample lists 5,000 or so clones, over 80% occurring once. The sample in question was bone marrow, obtained before or after starting hypomethylating agent treatment for myelodysplastic syndrome (not recorded which). The origin of this receptor is a human donor with myelodysplastic syndrome.

CDR3 sequence: CASSEAQSRGAKNIQYF. In DNA form, the CDR3 reads TGTGCCAGCAGTGAAGCGCAATCCCGGGGGGCCAAAAACATTCAGTACTTC. This chain connects TRBV6-1 to TRBJ2-4; D is perhaps TRBD2 (6 bases). This CDR3 comprises 17 residues. Looked up from germline, CDR1 is MNHNS and CDR2 is SASEGT. Between the trimmed V and J ends, which lost 0 bases and 1 base, there was a span of 13 bases.